This TCR beta chain was sequenced in a study of T cell repertoires in cytomegalovirus infection. Study-wide context: CMV epitopes used comprised recently identified HLA-C-restricted ones and well-studied HLA-B-restricted ones. The public TCR beta signatures pointed to both CMV infection and matching HLA type.

TCRdb analysed the reads with MiXCR anew, one entry per CDR3 protein. The sample has about 830,000 distinct CDR3 sequences; about 30% are singletons. Study results and caveats: Across the ex vivo response, the dominant clonotypes were HLA-C-restricted CMV-specific TCR beta clonotypes. CMV carriers having the relevant HLA were flagged by cumulative public TCR beta family frequency.

The germline V gene has CDR1 SGHNT and CDR2 YYREEE (reference sequence). V was trimmed by 6 bases and J by 4 bases, leaving 13 bases between them. The CDR3 runs 13 residues. This clonotype has a count of ten or more. The antigen is not known. The TCR comes from a human donor in good health (CMV status not recorded). Some clones in this sample may be carry-over from other donors' samples. The genes are TRBV5-4 and TRBJ1-1, with D maybe TRBD1 (6 bases). The sample was cultured CD8+ T cells from PBMCs, taken from culture after CMV antigen stimulation. As DNA, the CDR3 is TGTGCCAGCATGATCCAGGGGAGCACTGAAGCTTTCTTT. Translating it yields CASMIQGSTEAFF. Variable domain in full (rest from reference TRBV5-4 and TRBJ1-1): ETGVTQSPTHLIKTRGQQVTLRCSSQSGHNTVSWYQQALGQGPQFIFQYYREEENGRGNFPPRFSGLQFPNYSSELNVNALELDDSALYLCASMIQGSTEAFFGQGTRLTVV.